The present T cell receptor (beta chain) was sequenced within a study of T cell responses to AZD1222 COVID-19 vaccine. In the study overall: Second doses were pooled across both intervals (about 4 or about 12 weeks). The study, taken as a whole, reports: Two doses of AZD1222 preceded a rise in Spike-specific TCR breadth and depth. Donor demographics were predominantly white British with a female majority; clonal diversity may be underestimated.

The table came from immunoSEQ multiplex PCR; TCRdb's copy has only in-frame clones and leaves some out. The repertoire holds about 120,000 clones, with 75% to 90% as singletons. As for this clone: What it recognizes is unknown.

CDR3 size: 15 residues. Germline CDR1 is SGHAT and CDR2 is FQDESV (reference sequence). V was trimmed by 5 bases and J by 5 bases, leaving 19 bases between them. The J gene is TRBJ2-7, the V gene TRBV11-1; tentatively, D is TRBD2 (6 bases). The material sequenced was peripheral blood, taken on day 0 of AZD1222 vaccination. The clonotype originates from an adult in good health. DNA of the CDR3: TGTGCCAGCAGCAAGATGGAGGGGACGGCGGACGAGCAGTACTTC. Protein: CASSKMEGTADEQYF.